These T cell receptor beta chains were read from a single sample in a study of OX40 agonist ivuxolimab in advanced cancers. This table comes from immunoSEQ multiplex PCR, and its TCRdb copy is limited to in-frame clones, with some not included. The repertoire includes tens of thousands of clones, 84% of them detected once, and around 30% sits in the top ten. The source material was CD4+ or CD8+ T cells sorted from blood, sampled in a trial of the OX40 agonist ivuxolimab. The receptor source for this set is an adult with an advanced solid tumor such as melanoma, head and neck, liver or kidney cancer. Both conserved end residues are part of each CDR3. The D gene is left open where the match is weak. Clone size is not always given. Where it is, it says once, few, many or a class for expanded clones.

>TRBD2|TRBJ2-5|15|-|TRBV7-9
CASSPTSGGQETQYF
TGTGCCAGCAGCCCGACTAGCGGGGGGCAAGAGACCCAGTACTTC
>TRBD1|TRBJ1-1|13|-|TRBV6-1
CASRGTANTEAFF
TGTGCCAGCAGAGGGACAGCGAACACTGAAGCTTTCTTT
>-|TRBJ1-1|15|-|TRBV19
CASTSRRLPGAEAFF
TGTGCCAGTACCTCTCGAAGACTCCCCGGAGCTGAAGCTTTCTTT
>TRBD1|TRBJ1-5|15|few|TRBV7-8
CASSPRDRDDQPQHF
TGTGCCAGCAGTCCCCGGGACAGGGATGATCAGCCCCAGCATTTT
>-|TRBJ1-4|13|-|TRBV9
CASSPTTNEKLFF
TGTGCCAGCAGCCCGACCACCAACGAAAAACTGTTTTTT
>-|TRBJ2-6|17|few|TRBV18
CASSPPRKGAGANVLTF
TGTGCCAGCTCACCACCGAGAAAGGGGGCTGGGGCCAACGTCCTGACTTTC
>-|TRBJ2-7|11|-|TRBV2
CASRNENEQYF
TGTGCCAGCAGGAACGAAAACGAGCAGTACTTC
>-|TRBJ1-1|18|-|TRBV5-1
CASSLAWRSGAGNTEAFF
TGCGCCAGCAGCTTGGCTTGGCGATCGGGGGCCGGGAACACTGAAGCTTTCTTT
>-|TRBJ2-2|15|-|TRBV18
CASSPLQKNTGELFF
TGTGCCAGCTCACCATTACAGAAGAACACCGGGGAGCTGTTTTTT
>TRBD1|TRBJ1-5|15|-|TRBV10-3
CAISITGASDQPQHF
TGTGCCATCAGTATAACAGGGGCATCGGATCAGCCCCAGCATTTT
>-|TRBJ2-1|14|-|TRBV10-3
CAITHGPGDNEQFF
TGTGCCATCACGCATGGGCCTGGGGACAATGAGCAGTTCTTC
>TRBD2|TRBJ2-7|16|few|TRBV11-2
CASSSLGASGSPEQYF
TGTGCCAGCAGCAGCCTAGGGGCTAGCGGGAGCCCAGAGCAGTACTTC
>TRBD1|TRBJ2-7|15|-|TRBV5-5
CASSLPGQGFHEQYF
TGTGCCAGCAGCTTGCCGGGACAGGGCTTCCACGAGCAGTACTTC
>-|TRBJ1-2|12|-|TRBV28
CASRRGGYGYTF
TGTGCCAGTCGCAGGGGTGGTTATGGCTACACCTTC
>TRBD2|TRBJ2-2|17|-|TRBV7-8
CASSELAGGPLVGELFF
TGTGCCAGCAGCGAACTAGCGGGGGGGCCTCTAGTCGGGGAGCTGTTTTTT
>-|TRBJ2-1|12|once|TRBV5-1
CASSPPGDEQFF
TGCGCCAGCAGCCCCCCGGGGGATGAGCAGTTCTTC
>TRBD2|TRBJ2-7|14|-|TRBV29-1
CSVGGGGRLREQYF
TGCAGCGTTGGGGGCGGCGGGAGGCTTCGCGAGCAGTACTTC
>-|TRBJ1-1|14|-|TRBV19
CASSPLSRGTEAFF
TGTGCCAGTAGCCCGCTGAGCCGGGGCACTGAAGCTTTCTTT
>TRBD2|TRBJ2-1|17|-|TRBV9
CASSVEAGGPSYNEQFF
TGTGCCAGCAGCGTAGAGGCGGGAGGGCCTTCCTACAATGAGCAGTTCTTC
>-|TRBJ2-7|13|-|TRBV5-6
CASSLTVHYEQYF
TGTGCCAGCAGCTTGACAGTACACTACGAGCAGTACTTC
>-|TRBJ1-1|14|-|TRBV7-9
CASSSQGRDTEAFF
TGTGCCAGCAGCTCACAGGGTCGCGACACTGAAGCTTTCTTT
>-|TRBJ1-6|12|once|TRBV5-4
CASSLANSPLHF
TGTGCCAGCAGCTTGGCTAATTCACCCCTCCACTTT
>-|TRBJ1-1|13|-|TRBV7-8
CASSGGGRTEAFF
TGTGCCAGCAGCGGGGGGGGCCGAACTGAAGCTTTCTTT
>-|TRBJ2-7|14|-|TRBV2
CASSESVGWDEQYF
TGTGCCAGCAGTGAATCCGTTGGGTGGGACGAGCAGTACTTC
>TRBD2|TRBJ2-5|14|-|TRBV10-3
CAIRSSGGEETQYF
TGTGCCATCAGGTCTAGCGGGGGGGAAGAGACCCAGTACTTC
>-|TRBJ1-2|15|-|TRBV28
CASSTLAGRNYGYTF
TGTGCCAGCAGTACCCTGGCAGGGAGGAACTATGGCTACACCTTC
>-|TRBJ2-5|8|-|TRBV20-1
CSALGQYF
TGCAGTGCCCTTGGCCAGTACTTC
>TRBD1|TRBJ2-2|16|-|TRBV4-2
CASSQGDRDEAGELFF
TGTGCCAGCAGCCAAGGCGACAGGGACGAGGCCGGGGAGCTGTTTTTT
>-|TRBJ1-4|17|-|TRBV4-3
CASSQDVLGSTNEKLFF
TGCGCCAGCAGCCAAGATGTATTAGGATCAACTAATGAAAAACTGTTTTTT
>-|TRBJ1-4|11|-|TRBV6-5
CASRMNEKLFF
TGTGCCAGCAGGATGAATGAAAAACTGTTTTTT
>-|TRBJ1-6|13|-|TRBV11-2
CASSRDGSSPLHF
TGTGCCAGCAGTAGGGACGGTAGTTCACCCCTCCACTTT
>-|TRBJ2-7|13|-|TRBV6-5
CASTSLGTYEQYF
TGTGCCAGCACTTCGCTGGGGACCTACGAGCAGTACTTC